A selection of T cell receptor beta chains follows, all from one sample in a study of T cell responses to AZD1222 COVID-19 vaccine. Libraries were prepared by immunoSEQ multiplex PCR; TCRdb keeps only in-frame clonotypes and omits some of them. The table records tens of thousands of clones, over 90% of them present only once. The sequencing here drew on peripheral blood, taken on day 0 of AZD1222 vaccination. The source is an adult in good health. The CDR3 runs from the conserved cysteine through the conserved F or W. The D gene is left open where the match is weak. Clone size is not always given. Where it is, it says once, few, many or a class for expanded clones.

j_call | v_call | clone_size | d_call | cdr3_aa | cdr3_nt
TRBJ2-3 | TRBV30 | NA | TRBD1 | CAWALGQGGTDTQYF | TGTGCCTGGGCCCTAGGACAGGGGGGAACAGATACGCAGTATTTT
TRBJ2-3 | TRBV29-1 | NA | NA | CSGHIGDTQYF | TGCAGCGGACACATCGGGGATACGCAGTATTTT
TRBJ2-3 | TRBV6-4 | NA | TRBD2 | CASSRTSDPTDTQYF | TGTGCCAGCAGTCGTACTAGCGACCCCACAGATACGCAGTATTTT
TRBJ1-1 | TRBV12-3/TRBV12-4 | NA | NA | CASSFSGGGAFF | TGTGCCAGCAGTTTCTCGGGAGGAGGCGCTTTCTTT
TRBJ2-5 | TRBV19 | once | NA | CASSIGAEETQYF | TGTGCCAGTAGTATAGGGGCAGAAGAGACCCAGTACTTC
TRBJ1-1 | TRBV3-1/TRBV3-2 | NA | NA | CASSQEGPGQQAFF | TGTGCCAGCAGCCAAGAAGGCCCCGGGCAGCAAGCTTTCTTT
TRBJ1-2 | TRBV19 | NA | TRBD1 | CASSIDRGNYGYTF | TGTGCCAGTAGTATCGACAGGGGGAACTATGGCTACACCTTC
TRBJ1-2 | TRBV28 | NA | TRBD1 | CASGIWTGNYGYTF | TGTGCCAGCGGGATTTGGACAGGGAACTATGGCTACACCTTC
TRBJ2-1 | TRBV5-8 | NA | NA | CASRTRGEQFF | TGTGCCAGCAGGACCCGGGGTGAGCAGTTCTTC
TRBJ2-3 | TRBV2 | NA | NA | CATRRGSPTDTQYF | TGTGCCACCCGACGGGGATCCCCCACAGATACGCAGTATTTT
TRBJ1-5 | TRBV30 | NA | TRBD1 | CAWSVLGTGQHF | TGTGCCTGGAGTGTACTTGGGACAGGCCAGCATTTT
TRBJ1-2 | TRBV28 | NA | NA | CASRDSGTKDGYTF | TGTGCCAGCAGAGATTCCGGGACGAAGGATGGCTACACCTTC
TRBJ2-5 | TRBV5-4 | NA | NA | CASSLGMWETQYF | TGTGCCAGCAGCCTGGGGATGTGGGAGACCCAGTACTTC
TRBJ2-7 | TRBV10-3 | NA | NA | CAIQGGDEQYF | TGTGCCATCCAAGGCGGGGACGAGCAGTACTTC
TRBJ2-5 | TRBV15 | NA | NA | CATSRGGLRLETQYF | TGTGCCACCAGCAGAGGGGGACTGCGGTTAGAGACCCAGTACTTC
TRBJ2-5 | TRBV11-2 | NA | TRBD1 | CASSPLYRGPGETQYF | TGTGCCAGCAGCCCACTTTATAGGGGGCCAGGAGAGACCCAGTACTTC
TRBJ2-3 | TRBV6-4 | once | NA | CASSEQPGSTDTQYF | TGTGCCAGCAGTGAACAGCCCGGGAGCACAGATACGCAGTATTTT
TRBJ1-3 | TRBV11-2 | NA | NA | CASSLAGGGNTIYF | TGTGCCAGCAGCTTGGCGGGGGGCGGAAACACCATATATTTT
TRBJ2-5 | TRBV3-1/TRBV3-2 | NA | TRBD1 | CASCNTGTDLGETQYF | TGTGCCAGCTGCAACACCGGGACAGACTTAGGCGAGACCCAGTACTTC
TRBJ2-5 | TRBV7-2 | NA | TRBD2 | CASSLQSSGGARETQYF | TGTGCCAGCAGCTTACAGTCCAGCGGGGGGGCCCGTGAGACCCAGTACTTC
TRBJ1-2 | TRBV6-1 | NA | NA | CASSEEAFTNYGYTF | TGTGCCAGCAGTGAAGAGGCGTTCACTAACTATGGCTACACCTTC
TRBJ2-7 | TRBV9 | NA | TRBD1 | CASSVAGQGWNEQYF | TGTGCCAGCAGCGTAGCGGGACAGGGGTGGAACGAGCAGTACTTC
TRBJ1-1 | TRBV9 | once | NA | CASSVDGGRGTTEAFF | TGTGCCAGCAGCGTAGATGGGGGGAGAGGGACCACTGAAGCTTTCTTT
TRBJ1-1 | TRBV4-1 | once | NA | CASSQERGARNTEAFF | TGCGCCAGCAGCCAAGAGAGGGGCGCGAGGAACACTGAAGCTTTCTTT
TRBJ1-3 | TRBV28 | NA | NA | CASRPSGTHFGNTIYF | TGTGCCAGCAGGCCGTCCGGGACTCATTTTGGAAACACCATATATTTT
TRBJ1-1 | TRBV18 | NA | NA | CASSPREFGKTPEAFF | TGTGCCAGCTCACCAAGGGAATTCGGAAAAACCCCTGAAGCTTTCTTT
TRBJ2-5 | TRBV5-4 | NA | NA | CASSFPRPGAAETQYF | TGTGCCAGCAGTTTCCCTAGACCTGGGGCTGCAGAGACCCAGTACTTC
TRBJ2-3 | TRBV5-4 | NA | NA | CASSLLQGGDTQYF | TGTGCCAGCAGCTTGCTCCAGGGAGGAGATACGCAGTATTTT
TRBJ1-5 | TRBV6-1 | NA | NA | CASSGGQGFGNQPQHF | TGTGCCAGCAGTGGAGGGCAGGGTTTCGGCAATCAGCCCCAGCATTTT
TRBJ1-1 | TRBV28 | few | NA | CASSRDRLNTEAFF | TGTGCCAGCAGTCGCGACAGGTTGAACACTGAAGCTTTCTTT
TRBJ1-2 | TRBV12-3/TRBV12-4 | NA | TRBD1 | CASTPDRVHGYTF | TGTGCCAGCACCCCGGACAGGGTACATGGCTACACCTTC
TRBJ2-5 | TRBV15 | NA | NA | CATSRDQQGKETQYF | TGTGCCACCAGCAGAGATCAGCAGGGAAAAGAGACCCAGTACTTC
TRBJ2-5 | TRBV14 | few | TRBD2 | CASSQIWTSGFGTQYF | TGTGCCAGCAGCCAGATTTGGACTAGCGGGTTTGGGACCCAGTACTTC
TRBJ1-5 | TRBV6-2/TRBV6-3 | NA | NA | CASSYPGPYQPQHF | TGTGCCAGCAGTTATCCGGGGCCCTATCAGCCCCAGCATTTT
TRBJ2-2 | TRBV5-1 | once | NA | CASSFPVKQGAANTGELFF | TGCGCCAGCAGCTTTCCGGTTAAACAGGGCGCCGCGAACACCGGGGAGCTGTTTTTT
TRBJ1-5 | TRBV11-2 | many | TRBD1 | CASSYDRVDQPQHF | TGTGCCAGCAGCTACGACAGGGTCGATCAGCCCCAGCATTTT
TRBJ2-3 | TRBV7-3 | NA | TRBD2 | CASSLTRLATDTQYF | TGTGCCAGCAGCTTAACCCGACTAGCCACAGATACGCAGTATTTT
TRBJ2-5 | TRBV15 | NA | NA | CATSTPRTQYF | TGTGCCACCAGCACTCCCCGGACCCAGTACTTC
TRBJ2-7 | TRBV10-3 | NA | NA | CAIRNRALDYEQYF | TGTGCCATCAGGAACAGGGCTCTCGACTACGAGCAGTACTTC
TRBJ1-1 | TRBV7-9 | NA | TRBD1 | CASSRTDRGRTEAFF | TGTGCCAGCAGCAGGACTGACAGGGGGCGCACTGAAGCTTTCTTT
TRBJ1-5 | TRBV27 | NA | NA | CASRDTRGNQPQHF | TGTGCCAGCAGGGATACACGCGGCAATCAGCCCCAGCATTTT
TRBJ1-4 | TRBV20-1 | NA | NA | CSASDPGLPDEKLFF | TGCAGTGCTAGTGATCCGGGCCTCCCGGATGAAAAACTGTTTTTT
TRBJ2-2 | TRBV28 | NA | NA | CASSQGGHGELFF | TGTGCCAGCAGTCAAGGGGGACACGGGGAGCTGTTTTTT
TRBJ1-4 | TRBV6-5 | NA | TRBD1 | CASRDRGEKLFF | TGTGCCAGCAGAGACAGGGGTGAAAAACTGTTTTTT
TRBJ2-1 | TRBV5-6 | NA | NA | CASSLLNEQFF | TGTGCCAGCAGCTTGCTGAATGAGCAGTTCTTC
TRBJ2-5 | TRBV9 | NA | TRBD2 | CASSEGSSGETQYF | TGTGCCAGCAGCGAGGGGTCTAGCGGCGAGACCCAGTACTTC
TRBJ1-2 | TRBV18 | NA | NA | CASSPLARPKGGYTF | TGTGCCAGCTCACCTTTAGCTAGGCCTAAAGGGGGCTACACCTTC
TRBJ1-2 | TRBV9 | NA | TRBD1 | CASSDTGQGADGYTF | TGTGCCAGCAGCGATACAGGACAGGGGGCCGATGGCTACACCTTC